The sequence of this T cell receptor (beta chain) was determined in a study of CD8+CD57+ T cells in acquired aplastic anemia (dated by TCRdb to the late 2010s). Context from the whole study: Extracted DNA from sorted CD4+ and CD8+ cells averaged approximately 3.4 ug, ranging from 0.2 to 27.4 ug. A CD8+CD57+ expansion meant a frequency higher than the mean frequency seen in healthy subjects.

According to the germline V gene, CDR1 reads SGHTA and CDR2 reads FQGNSA. The CDR3 starts with the cysteine, ends with the phenylalanine, and has 15 residues. Solely the CDR3 DNA is kept, with 45 bases framed from the first base. This clonotype was counted between two and nine times. Its binding antigen is unknown. Relative to the germline gene, one junction end is altered; a read error may explain this. Genomic DNA served as template for TCR beta VDJ combination and CDR3 sequence profiling. TCR repertoire sequencing was run on an Illumina HiSeq 2000. Concerning the study's data processing: TRBV/TRBJ rearrangement plots, CDR3 size and DJ length profiles, and Simpson's diversity index were used to assess repertoires. The most abundant DNA sequence in the deep sequencing data was defined as the immunodominant clone. CDR3 amino acid sequences were screened for sharing across subjects and were compared with published repertoires and the VDJdb database. TCRdb cleaned the public reads at Q25 with fastp, built clones with MiXCR and kept in-frame beta chains. Rows merge per CDR3 protein into single entries with the most common DNA and genes. The V and J calls here are based on TCRdb, not the publication. The sample yields under 200,000 distinct CDR3 sequences; about half were counted once. More than 1.5% of the sample comes from the top ten.

Study-level results and caveats: Although 25 to 30 CD8+ CDR3 sequences were shared by patients and controls, these sequences appeared highly expressed in patients and within the immunodominant clones of patients. Between patients and healthy controls, no significant difference in CD8+ Simpson's diversity was found (P=0.060).

The patients picked for sequencing were ones in whom flow cytometry had shown an expansion of CD8+CD57+ cells. Every patient had severe acquired aplastic anemia, diagnosed using the International Study of Aplastic Anemia and Agranulocytosis and Camitta criteria. No patient had received any therapy when blood was sampled. In this study, sorted CD4+ and CD8+ T cells from the blood of healthy subjects and of severe aplastic anemia patients had their TCR repertoires deep-sequenced. Patients were enrolled in the USA under clinicaltrials.gov protocols 00001620, 01623167, 00001397, 00071045, 00081523 and 00961064. Ficoll-Paque density gradient centrifugation was used to isolate peripheral blood mononuclear cells. CD4+ and CD8+ T cells were sorted by FACS or magnetic beads before DNA extraction.

Here the chain combines TRBV7-2 and TRBJ2-2; matching of 7 bases hints at TRBD2 as the D gene. The material sequenced was sorted CD4+, CD8+, or CD8+CD57+ T cells (not recorded which) from PBMCs. The origin of this receptor is a human donor with aplastic anemia. The DNA sequence is TGTGCCAGCAGCTTAGCGGGGGGGCCTGCCGGGGAGCTGTGTTTT. Its amino acids are CASSLAGGPAGELCF.